This TCR beta chain was sequenced in a study of early T cells in non-severe SARS-CoV-2 infection. Germline V gene sequence: CDR1 SGHTA, CDR2 FQGNSA. This CDR3 spans 12 amino acids. Comments on this clonotype: It may be a read error: a sequence one base away is much more abundant.

TCRdb used MiXCR to reprocess the 5' RACE reads, holding one entry per CDR3 protein. The sample has more than 90,000 distinct CDR3 sequences; around 10% are singletons. The rearrangement links TRBV7-2 to TRBJ2-3, with D tentatively TRBD1 (5 bases). The receptor was isolated from an adult who was a healthcare worker with PCR-confirmed SARS-CoV-2 infection or an uninfected control (not recorded which). What was sequenced was whole blood. The chain's CDR3 is CASSLFTGTQYF. CDR3 DNA sequence: TGTGCCAGCAGCCTCTTCACAGGTACGCAGTATTTT.